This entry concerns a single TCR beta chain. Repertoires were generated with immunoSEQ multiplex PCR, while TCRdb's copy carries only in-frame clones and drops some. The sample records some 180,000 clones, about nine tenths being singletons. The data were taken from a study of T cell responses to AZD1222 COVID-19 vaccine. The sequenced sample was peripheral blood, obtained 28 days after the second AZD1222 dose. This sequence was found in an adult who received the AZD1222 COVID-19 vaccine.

The CDR3: CASSVGSYEQYF. In nucleotides, the CDR3 is TGTGCCAGCAGCGTAGGAAGCTACGAGCAGTACTTC. V usage is TRBV9 and J usage is TRBJ2-7, with D hard to call. Germline V gene data show CDR1 as SGDLS and CDR2 as YYNGEE. Trimming took off 0 bases at V and 3 bases at J, with 4 bases between the two ends. The CDR3 extends over 12 amino acids.